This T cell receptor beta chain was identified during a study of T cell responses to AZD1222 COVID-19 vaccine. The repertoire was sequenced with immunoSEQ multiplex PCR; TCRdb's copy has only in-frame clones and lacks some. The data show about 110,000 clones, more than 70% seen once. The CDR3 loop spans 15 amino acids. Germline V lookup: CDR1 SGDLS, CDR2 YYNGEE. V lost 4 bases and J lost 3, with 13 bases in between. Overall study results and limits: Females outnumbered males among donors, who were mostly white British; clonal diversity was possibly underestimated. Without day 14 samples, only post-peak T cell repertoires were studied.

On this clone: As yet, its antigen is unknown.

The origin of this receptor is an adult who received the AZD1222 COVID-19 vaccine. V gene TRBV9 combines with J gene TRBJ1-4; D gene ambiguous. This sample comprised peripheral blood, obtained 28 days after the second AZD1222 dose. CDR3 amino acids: CASSPLPRANEKLFF. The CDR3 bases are TGTGCCAGCAGCCCCCTGCCCCGGGCTAATGAAAAACTGTTTTTT.